Shown below are 7 T cell receptor beta chains from a single sample sequenced in a study of cytomegalovirus exposure and HLA in healthy donors. The study ran its PCR with 60 Vbeta and 13 Jbeta primers. Sequenced by immunoSEQ multiplex PCR; TCRdb stores in-frame clones only, minus some. The table records 100,000 to 150,000 clones, 70% to 90% of them present only once. Sequences were obtained from PBMCs. Receptor source: a man aged 18 to 29 in good health and CMV-seropositive.

The chain has TRBV2 and TRBJ2-7; a weak D match, TRBD2 (5 bases). The CDR3 is 15 residues long. Germline V CDR1 and CDR2: SNHLY, FYNNEI. Trimming took 0 bases from V and 5 from J, leaving 14 bases between them. The CDR3 nucleotides are TGTGCCAGCAGTGAAGCCGAGTTCAGAGGGAACGAGCAGTACTTC. Translated, it gives CASSEAEFRGNEQYF.

The chain recombines TRBV9 with TRBJ2-7; 10 bases map to TRBD2. The germline V gene encodes CDR1 SGDLS and CDR2 YYNGEE. The CDR3 is 14 residues long. The V gene end was trimmed by 3 bases and the J gene end by 2 bases; junction bases not matched to a gene: 2. CDR3 amino acids: CASSASGGAYEQYF. The CDR3 DNA reads as TGTGCCAGCAGCGCTAGCGGGGGAGCCTACGAGCAGTACTTC.

This clone was picked up a small number of times. The CDR3 DNA follows: TGTGCCAGCAGTTCCCCGGGGGACAGGGATAATCAGCCCCAGCATTTT. Amino acid sequence: CASSSPGDRDNQPQHF. The chain uses TRBV28 and TRBJ1-5, with TRBD1 identical over 9 bases. The V gene's germline CDR1 is MDHEN and CDR2 SYDVKM. V lost 4 bases and J lost 4; bases outside the gene matches: 8. The CDR3 consists of 16 residues.

The chain carries TRBV19 and TRBJ1-1; TRBD1 matches at 10 bases. CDR1 and CDR2 from the germline V gene are LNHDA and SQIVND (reference sequence). The CDR3 has 15 amino acids. The junction had 6 bases not matched to a gene; V was cut back by 5 bases and J by 3 bases. CDR3 sequence reads: CASSFLTGGYTEAFF. The CDR3 nucleotides are TGTGCCAGTAGTTTTCTGACAGGGGGCTACACTGAAGCTTTCTTT.

The gene calls are TRBV15 and TRBJ2-5; tentatively, D is TRBD1 (6 bases). The CDR3 consists of 14 residues. The germline V and J ends were trimmed by 8 bases and 0 bases, with 13 bases remaining between them. CDR1 and CDR2 from the germline V gene are LNHNV and YYDKDF (reference sequence). The CDR3 bases are TGTGCCACCCTCCTAGAGGGGGACCAAGAGACCCAGTACTTC. It translates to CATLLEGDQETQYF.

As to this clone: The sample holds other DNA sequences that translate to the same CDR3. V is TRBV5-6 and J is TRBJ1-5; 9 bases line up with TRBD1. This CDR3 spans 16 amino acids. Unmatched junction bases numbered 8, after V lost 3 bases and J lost 4 bases. CDR1 and CDR2 (germline): SGHDT, YYEEEE. The CDR3 here is CASSWGGQGLNQPQHF. CDR3 in DNA: TGTGCCAGCAGCTGGGGGGGACAGGGATTAAATCAGCCCCAGCATTTT.

This chain connects TRBV7-6 to TRBJ2-1; TRBD1 matches 8 bases. Germline CDR1 SGHVS, CDR2 FNYEAQ. Trimming at V came to 4 bases and at J to 2 bases, leaving 4 bases not matched to a gene. CDR3 size: 15 residues. The CDR3 loop reads CASSSGTGPYNEQFF. DNA of the CDR3: TGTGCCAGCAGCTCTGGGACAGGTCCCTACAATGAGCAGTTCTTC.